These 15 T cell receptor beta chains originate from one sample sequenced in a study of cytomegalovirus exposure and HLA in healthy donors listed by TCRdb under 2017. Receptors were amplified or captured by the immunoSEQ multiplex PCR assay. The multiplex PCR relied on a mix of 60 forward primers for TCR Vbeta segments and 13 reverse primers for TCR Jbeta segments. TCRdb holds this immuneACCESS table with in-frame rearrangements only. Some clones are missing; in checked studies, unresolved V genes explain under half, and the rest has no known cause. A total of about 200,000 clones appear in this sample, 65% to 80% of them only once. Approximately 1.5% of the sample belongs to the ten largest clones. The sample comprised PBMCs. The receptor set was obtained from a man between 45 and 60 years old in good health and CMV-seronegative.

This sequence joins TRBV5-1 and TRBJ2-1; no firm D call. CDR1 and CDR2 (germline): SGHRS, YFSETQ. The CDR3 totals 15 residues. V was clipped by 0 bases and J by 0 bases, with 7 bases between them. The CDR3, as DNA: TGCGCCAGCAGCTTGGACGTTAGCTCCTACAATGAGCAGTTCTTC. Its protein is CASSLDVSSYNEQFF. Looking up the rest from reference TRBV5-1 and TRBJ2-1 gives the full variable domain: KAGVTQTPRYLIKTRGQQVTLSCSPISGHRSVSWYQQTPGQGLQFLFEYFSETQRNKGNFPGRFSGRQFSNSRSEMNVSTLELGDSALYLCASSLDVSSYNEQFFGPGTRLTVL.

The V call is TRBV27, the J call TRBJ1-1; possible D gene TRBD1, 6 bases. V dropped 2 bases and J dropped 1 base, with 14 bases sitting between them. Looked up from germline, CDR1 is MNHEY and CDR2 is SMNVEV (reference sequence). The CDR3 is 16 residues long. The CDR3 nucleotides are TGTGCCAGCAGTTTAAGCGGGGGACATCCGAACACTGAAGCTTTCTTT. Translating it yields CASSLSGGHPNTEAFF.

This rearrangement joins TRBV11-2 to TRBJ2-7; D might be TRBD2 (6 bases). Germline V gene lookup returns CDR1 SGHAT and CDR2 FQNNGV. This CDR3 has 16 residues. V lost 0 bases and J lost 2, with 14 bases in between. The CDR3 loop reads CASSLDLLAATYEQYF. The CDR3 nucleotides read TGTGCCAGCAGCTTAGATCTATTAGCGGCTACCTACGAGCAGTACTTC. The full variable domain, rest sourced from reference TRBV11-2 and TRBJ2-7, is EAGVAQSPRYKIIEKRQSVAFWCNPISGHATLYWYQQILGQGPKLLIQFQNNGVVDDSQLPKDRFSAERLKGVDSTLKIQPAKLEDSAVYLCASSLDLLAATYEQYFGPGTRLTVT.

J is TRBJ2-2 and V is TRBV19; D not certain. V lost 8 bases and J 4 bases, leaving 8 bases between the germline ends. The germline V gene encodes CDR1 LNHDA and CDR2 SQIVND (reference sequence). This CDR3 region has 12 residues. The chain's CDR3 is CASGPFTGELFF. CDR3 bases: TGTGCCAGTGGGCCTTTCACCGGGGAGCTGTTTTTT. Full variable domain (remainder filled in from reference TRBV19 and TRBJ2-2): DGGITQSPKYLFRKEGQNVTLSCEQNLNHDAMYWYRQDPGQGLRLIYYSQIVNDFQKGDIAEGYSVSREKKESFPLTVTSAQKNPTAFYLCASGPFTGELFFGEGSRLTVL.

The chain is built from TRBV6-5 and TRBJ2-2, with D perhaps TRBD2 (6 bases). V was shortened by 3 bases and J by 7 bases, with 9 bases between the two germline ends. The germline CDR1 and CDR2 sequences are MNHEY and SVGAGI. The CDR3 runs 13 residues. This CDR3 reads CASSYRGYGELFF. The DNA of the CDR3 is TGTGCCAGCAGTTATCGGGGGTACGGGGAGCTGTTTTTT.

The CDR3 region is CASSGEDSNQPQHF. The CDR3 DNA sequence: TGCGCCAGCAGCGGTGAGGATAGCAATCAGCCCCAGCATTTT. The chain uses TRBV4-1 and TRBJ1-5; D not certain. Germline V gene data show CDR1 as MGHRA and CDR2 as YSYEKL. The length of the CDR3 is 14 residues. Trimming left V 5 bases short and J 0 bases short, with 8 bases between.

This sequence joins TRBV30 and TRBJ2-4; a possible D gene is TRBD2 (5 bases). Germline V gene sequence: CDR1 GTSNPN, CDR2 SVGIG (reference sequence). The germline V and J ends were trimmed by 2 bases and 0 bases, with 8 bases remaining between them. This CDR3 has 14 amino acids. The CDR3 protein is CAWSIGLAKNIQYF. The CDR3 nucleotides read TGTGCCTGGAGTATAGGACTAGCCAAAAACATTCAGTACTTC.

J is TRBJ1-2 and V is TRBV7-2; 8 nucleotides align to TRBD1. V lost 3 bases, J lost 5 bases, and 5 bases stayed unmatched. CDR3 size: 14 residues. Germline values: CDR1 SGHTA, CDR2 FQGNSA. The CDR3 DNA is TGTGCCAGCAGCTTCGACAGGGGTGGATATGGCTACACCTTC. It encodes CASSFDRGGYGYTF.

CDR3 coding DNA: TGTGCCAGCAATGGCCAGGGATACTATGGCTACACCTTC. Amino acid sequence: CASNGQGYYGYTF. The chain couples TRBV9 to TRBJ1-2; a possible D gene is TRBD1 (5 bases). Germline CDR1 is SGDLS and CDR2 is YYNGEE. The CDR3 covers 13 residues. Trimming took off 6 bases at V and 3 bases at J, with 12 bases between the two ends. Combining the CDR3 with reference TRBV9 and TRBJ1-2 gives the whole variable domain DSGVTQTPKHLITATGQRVTLRCSPRSGDLSVYWYQQSLDQGLQFLIQYYNGEERAKGNILERFSAQQFPDLHSELNLSSLELGDSALYFCASNGQGYYGYTFGSGTRLTVV.

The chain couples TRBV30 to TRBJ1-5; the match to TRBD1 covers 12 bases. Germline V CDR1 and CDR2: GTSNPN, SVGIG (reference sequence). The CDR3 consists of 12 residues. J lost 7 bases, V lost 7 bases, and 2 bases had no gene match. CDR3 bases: TGTGCCTCCGGGACAGGGGGCCAGCCCCAGCATTTT. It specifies CASGTGGQPQHF. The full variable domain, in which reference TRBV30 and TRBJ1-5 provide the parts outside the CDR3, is SQTIHQWPATLVQPVGSPLSLECTVEGTSNPNLYWYRQAAGRGLQLLFYSVGIGQISSEVPQNLSASRPQDRQFILSSKKLLLSDSGFYLCASGTGGQPQHFGDGTRLSIL.

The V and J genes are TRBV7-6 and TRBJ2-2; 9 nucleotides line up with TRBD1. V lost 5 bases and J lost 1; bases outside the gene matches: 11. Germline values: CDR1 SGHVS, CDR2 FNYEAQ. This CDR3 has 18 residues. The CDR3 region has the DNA TGTGCCAGCAGCCATCCGGGACAGGGTGTAGGGAACACCGGGGAGCTGTTTTTT. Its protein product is CASSHPGQGVGNTGELFF.

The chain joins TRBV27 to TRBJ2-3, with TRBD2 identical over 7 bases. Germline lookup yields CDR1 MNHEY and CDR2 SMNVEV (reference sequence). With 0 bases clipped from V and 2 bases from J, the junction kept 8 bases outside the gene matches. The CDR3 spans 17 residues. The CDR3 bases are TGTGCCAGCAGTTTATCCGCGGGAGAAGGGGTCACAGATACGCAGTATTTT. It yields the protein CASSLSAGEGVTDTQYF.

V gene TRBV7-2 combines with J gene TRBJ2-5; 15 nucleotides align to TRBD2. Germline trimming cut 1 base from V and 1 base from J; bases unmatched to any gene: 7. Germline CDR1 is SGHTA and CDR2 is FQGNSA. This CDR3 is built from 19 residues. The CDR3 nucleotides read TGTGCCAGCAGCTTAGTTTGGACTAGCGGGAGGGCCTCCCAAGAGACCCAGTACTTC. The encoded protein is CASSLVWTSGRASQETQYF.

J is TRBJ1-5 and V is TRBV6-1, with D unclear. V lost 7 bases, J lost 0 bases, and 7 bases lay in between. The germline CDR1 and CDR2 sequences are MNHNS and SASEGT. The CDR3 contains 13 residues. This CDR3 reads CASMSFSNQPQHF. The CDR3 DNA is TGTGCCAGCATGAGCTTTAGCAATCAGCCCCAGCATTTT.

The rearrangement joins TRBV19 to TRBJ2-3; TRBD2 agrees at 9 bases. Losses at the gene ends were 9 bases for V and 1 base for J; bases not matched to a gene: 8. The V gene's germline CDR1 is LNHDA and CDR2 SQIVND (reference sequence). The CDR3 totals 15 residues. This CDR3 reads CASPLAGDGTDTQYF. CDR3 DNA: TGTGCCAGCCCCTTAGCGGGAGATGGCACAGATACGCAGTATTTT.